Presented here are 23 T cell receptor beta chains from one specimen sequenced in a study of cytomegalovirus exposure and HLA in healthy donors (dated by TCRdb to 2017 to 2019). Receptors were amplified or captured by the immunoSEQ multiplex PCR assay. The multiplex PCR relied on a mix of 60 forward primers for TCR Vbeta segments and 13 reverse primers for TCR Jbeta segments. Sourced from immuneACCESS, this table was stored by TCRdb with only in-frame sequences that have V and J called. A share of the clones is absent; for the studies checked, an unresolved V gene accounts for under half, and the remainder has no known explanation. The sample table records roughly 86,000 clones; 60% to 80% of these occur just once. Clones ranked in the top ten supply 4.5% to 7% of the sample. The sequencing input was PBMCs. The receptors were sampled from a female donor in good health and CMV-seronegative.

Details on this clone: Different DNA sequences within this sample yield the same CDR3. The chain carries TRBV5-1 and TRBJ1-1; perhaps TRBD1 as D (5 bases). The CDR3 runs 13 residues. Trimming shortened V by 4 bases and J by 1 base, and 8 bases separated the two germline ends. The germline V gene has CDR1 SGHRS and CDR2 YFSETQ. CDR3: CASSVQGNTEAFF. DNA for the CDR3: TGCGCCAGCAGCGTTCAGGGGAACACTGAAGCTTTCTTT.

J is TRBJ2-1 and V is TRBV6-4, with 12 bases identical to TRBD2. This CDR3 comprises 16 residues. The J segment lost 2 bases and the V segment lost 6 bases, leaving 5 bases of the junction unmatched. Germline loops: CDR1 MRHNA, CDR2 SNTAGT. As DNA, the CDR3 is TGTGCCAGCAGCCGAACTAGCGGGGGGCCCTACAATGAGCAGTTCTTC. This sequence encodes CASSRTSGGPYNEQFF.

This chain uses TRBV5-4 with TRBJ2-1; the match to TRBD1 covers 9 bases. CDR1 is SGHNT, CDR2 YYREEE, per germline (reference sequence). This CDR3 has 15 amino acids. After removal of 4 bases from V and 6 bases from J, the junction contained 8 bases not matched to a gene. CDR3: CASSLYRGPRNEQFF. The CDR3, as DNA: TGTGCCAGCAGCCTATACAGGGGGCCCCGCAATGAGCAGTTCTTC.

This sequence joins TRBV5-6 and TRBJ1-4, with 10 bases aligning to TRBD1. Germline loops: CDR1 SGHDT, CDR2 YYEEEE. V shed 4 bases and J 8 bases; nucleotides not matched to a gene: 11. CDR3 size: 16 residues. CDR3 amino acids: CASSGTRQGAREKLFF. The CDR3 DNA follows: TGTGCCAGCAGCGGAACCCGACAGGGGGCGCGGGAAAAACTGTTTTTT.

V gene TRBV5-1 combines with J gene TRBJ1-2, with 8 bases that match TRBD1. The trim removed 4 bases at V and 5 bases at J, leaving 4 bases unmatched. There are 13 residues in the CDR3. Germline V CDR1 and CDR2: SGHRS, YFSETQ. In DNA, the CDR3 is TGCGCCAGCAGCCAGGGGGCGGGGTATGGCTACACCTTC. Translating it yields CASSQGAGYGYTF. Complete variable domain (other parts from reference TRBV5-1 and TRBJ1-2): KAGVTQTPRYLIKTRGQQVTLSCSPISGHRSVSWYQQTPGQGLQFLFEYFSETQRNKGNFPGRFSGRQFSNSRSEMNVSTLELGDSALYLCASSQGAGYGYTFGSGTRLTVV.

The chain combines TRBV30 with TRBJ2-2; TRBD1 is a possible D gene (6 bases). From germline, CDR1 is GTSNPN and CDR2 SVGIG (reference sequence). CDR3 length: 12 residues. Trimming left V 4 bases short and J 6 bases short, with 9 bases between. This chain's CDR3 is CAWNYRAGELFF. The CDR3 DNA follows: TGTGCCTGGAACTACAGGGCCGGGGAGCTGTTTTTT.

The chain combines TRBV4-1 with TRBJ2-7; the match to TRBD1 covers 7 bases. Germline V gives CDR1 MGHRA, CDR2 YSYEKL. This CDR3 is 16 amino acids long. V shed 0 bases, J shed 0 bases, and the junction held 5 bases outside the gene matches. CDR3 sequence reads: CASSQDVGTVSYEQYF. In DNA, the CDR3 is TGCGCCAGCAGCCAAGATGTAGGGACAGTCTCCTACGAGCAGTACTTC.

The V gene is TRBV4-3, the J gene TRBJ1-1, with D possibly being TRBD1 (6 bases). V lost 3 bases and J 6 bases, leaving 20 bases between the germline ends. Germline-derived CDR1 and CDR2 are LGHNA and YSLEER. The CDR3 has 16 residues. The CDR3 DNA reads as TGCGCCAGCAGCCAGGCATTGACAGGCGTCCGGGCTGAAGCTTTCTTT. Residues: CASSQALTGVRAEAFF.

V and J are TRBV5-8 and TRBJ2-2; 7 bases agree with TRBD1. V gave up 1 base and J gave up 1 base; unmatched junction bases: 1. Germline V CDR1 and CDR2: SGHTS, YDEGEE. The CDR3 has 15 residues. CDR3 in amino acids: CASSLRQGNTGELFF. The CDR3 nucleotides read TGTGCCAGCAGCTTGCGACAGGGGAACACCGGGGAGCTGTTTTTT.

The CDR3 spells CAISELRQGDGYTF. CDR3 in DNA: TGTGCCATCAGTGAGTTACGACAGGGGGATGGCTACACCTTC. This chain uses TRBV10-3 with TRBJ1-2; TRBD1 matches 9 bases. The ends lost 1 base at V and 6 bases at J; junction bases unmatched: 3. CDR3 length equals 14 residues. Germline V gene sequence: CDR1 ENHRY, CDR2 SYGVKD.

The chain links TRBV9 to TRBJ1-2; 9 bases agree with TRBD1. Germline assignment: CDR1 SGDLS and CDR2 YYNGEE. The CDR3 covers 14 residues. Unmatched junction bases numbered 4, after V lost 0 bases and J lost 7 bases. CDR3 sequence reads: CASSVATGGGGYTF. CDR3 nucleotides: TGTGCCAGCAGCGTAGCAACAGGGGGCGGTGGCTACACCTTC.

The rearrangement joins TRBV2 to TRBJ1-1; tentative D call: TRBD1 (6 bases). Germline assignment: CDR1 SNHLY and CDR2 FYNNEI. The CDR3 sequence is 14 residues long. Trimming pared 6 bases from V and 1 base from J, leaving 12 bases between. The chain's CDR3 is CASRFLGGNTEAFF. CDR3 bases: TGTGCCAGCAGGTTTTTAGGGGGGAACACTGAAGCTTTCTTT.

The CDR3 region has the DNA TGTGCCAGCAGTTTATCATTAGCGAGTCGGGGGAACCAGTACTTC. Protein: CASSLSLASRGNQYF. The J gene is TRBJ2-5, the V gene TRBV28, with D maybe TRBD2 (6 bases). The V gene's germline CDR1 is MDHEN and CDR2 SYDVKM. V was pared by 1 base and J by 10 bases, with 19 bases between. This CDR3 has 15 residues.

This clone came up a few times. V usage is TRBV29-1 and J usage is TRBJ1-1; 9 bases are a match to TRBD1. After removal of 8 bases from V and 2 bases from J, the junction contained 9 bases not matched to a gene. Germline loops: CDR1 SQVTM, CDR2 ANQGSEA. CDR3 length equals 14 residues. The CDR3 protein is CSSSGTGQNTEAFF. In DNA form, the CDR3 reads TGCAGCTCTTCGGGGACAGGGCAAAACACTGAAGCTTTCTTT.

The chain links TRBV7-6 to TRBJ1-2; D ambiguous. The CDR3 is 16 amino acids. V lost 5 bases and J 3 bases, leaving 19 bases between the germline ends. Germline lookup yields CDR1 SGHVS and CDR2 FNYEAQ. The DNA of the CDR3 is TGTGCCAGCAGCCAGCTGGCGGAAACTCCCCACTATGGCTACACCTTC. This translates into CASSQLAETPHYGYTF. Complete variable domain (other parts from reference TRBV7-6 and TRBJ1-2): GAGVSQSPRYKVTKRGQDVALRCDPISGHVSLYWYRQALGQGPEFLTYFNYEAQQDKSGLPNDRFSAERPEGSISTLTIQRTEQRDSAMYRCASSQLAETPHYGYTFGSGTRLTVV.

The chain joins TRBV28 to TRBJ1-2, with D perhaps TRBD1 (6 bases). The CDR3 is 14 residues long. Germline lookup yields CDR1 MDHEN and CDR2 SYDVKM. V shed 3 bases and J shed 3 bases, with 11 bases lying between them. The CDR3: CASSFDGGYYGYTF. As DNA, the CDR3 is TGTGCCAGCAGTTTCGATGGGGGCTACTATGGCTACACCTTC.

The chain carries TRBV7-6 and TRBJ1-2, with D possibly matching TRBD1 (6 bases). Trimming took 1 base from V and 6 from J, leaving 9 bases between them. This CDR3 contains 13 residues. Germline values: CDR1 SGHVS, CDR2 FNYEAQ. The CDR3 nucleotides read TGTGCCAGCAGCTTAGGCCCAGGGGATGGCTACACCTTC. Protein product: CASSLGPGDGYTF.

The V call is TRBV19, the J call TRBJ1-2; the match to TRBD1 covers 7 bases. The CDR3 consists of 15 residues. V was clipped by 3 bases and J by 2 bases; unmatched bases: 6. Germline CDR1 is LNHDA and CDR2 is SQIVND (reference sequence). CDR3 amino acids: CASSMLGGANYGYTF. The CDR3 nucleotides are TGTGCCAGTAGTATGTTAGGGGGCGCGAACTATGGCTACACCTTC.

The chain carries TRBV7-2 and TRBJ2-1, with 8 bases aligning to TRBD2. This CDR3 has 13 residues. Germline CDR1 reads SGHTA; CDR2 reads FQGNSA. V shed 5 bases and J 14 bases; nucleotides not matched to a gene: 11. The CDR3 spells CASSRGGAREEFF. The CDR3 bases are TGTGCCAGCAGCCGGGGGGGGGCTCGGGAGGAGTTCTTC.

The chain employs TRBV6-1 and TRBJ2-1; 7 bases are a match to TRBD1. The CDR3 totals 14 residues. Per germline, CDR1 MNHNS and CDR2 SASEGT. With 5 bases clipped from V and 9 bases from J, the junction kept 10 bases outside the gene matches. CDR3 protein: CASSHNRGASEQFF. The CDR3 DNA sequence: TGTGCCAGCAGTCACAACAGGGGCGCGAGTGAGCAGTTCTTC.

The genes are TRBV9 and TRBJ2-7, with D uncertain. The V gene lost 4 bases and the J gene lost 2 bases, with 13 bases spanning the gap. Germline-derived CDR1 and CDR2 are SGDLS and YYNGEE. CDR3 length: 14 amino acids. As DNA, the CDR3 is TGTGCCAGCAGCTCCGACTCGTCTACCTACGAGCAGTACTTC. It is translated as CASSSDSSTYEQYF.

Only one count was recorded for this clone. This chain connects TRBV2 to TRBJ2-3, with D possibly TRBD1 on 5 matching bases. V was shortened by 8 bases and J by 2 bases, with 14 bases between the two germline ends. From germline, CDR1 is SNHLY and CDR2 FYNNEI. The CDR3 has 14 amino acids. The CDR3 loop is CASLRAVNTDTQYF. The CDR3 DNA is TGTGCCAGCCTCAGGGCAGTTAACACAGATACGCAGTATTTT.

The chain recombines TRBV19 with TRBJ2-7; the match to TRBD1 covers 10 bases. With 7 bases clipped from V and 7 bases from J, the junction kept 10 bases outside the gene matches. This CDR3 has 14 amino acids. Germline CDR1 and CDR2: LNHDA and SQIVND (reference sequence). The CDR3 coding sequence is TGTGCCAGTACCCTGGGACAGGGGCTTGGGGAGCAGTACTTC. The encoded protein is CASTLGQGLGEQYF.